This T cell receptor beta chain was identified in a study of blood T cell repertoires in COVID-19. Study at large: In each case, the material was cDNA or gDNA derived from T cells, B-cell-depleted T cells, or PBMCs.

The cohort comprised adults aged 18 to 89 years residing in approximately 25 US areas. Participants' reported clinical history set cohort assignment. Recovered Cohort 3 donors showed two negative PCRs, clearance, or symptom resolution. Using immunoSEQ multiplex PCR, the repertoire was profiled, and TCRdb retains in-frame clones only, with some absent. In the table there are roughly 170,000 clones, more than 80% of which are singletons. Sequenced: PBMCs or T cells enriched from blood (not recorded which). The receptor was isolated from a man aged 45 to 65 who had recovered from COVID-19.

CDR3 sequence reads: CASSLGQEQYF. The CDR3 nucleotides read TGTGCCAGCAGCCTAGGACAGGAGCAGTACTTC. The chain is built from TRBV7-9 and TRBJ2-7, with a possible D match to TRBD1 (6 bases). Deletions cut 5 bases from V and 7 bases from J, with 9 bases between. The CDR3 length is 11 residues. Germline loops: CDR1 SEHNR, CDR2 FQNEAQ (reference sequence). Combining the CDR3 with reference TRBV7-9 and TRBJ2-7 gives the whole variable domain DTGVSQNPRHKITKRGQNVTFRCDPISEHNRLYWYRQTLGQGPEFLTYFQNEAQLEKSRLLSDRFSAERPKGSFSTLEIQRTEQGDSAMYLCASSLGQEQYFGPGTRLTVT.